These 15 T cell receptor beta chains were all obtained from the same sample, sequenced in a study of a mutant IDH1 vaccine in newly diagnosed glioma. These receptors' targets are unknown. The table came from immunoSEQ multiplex PCR; TCRdb's copy has only in-frame clones and leaves some out. The repertoire has 110,000 or so clones, around 90% of them found once; the top ten carry under 0.8%. The time point denotes: week 11, during vaccination. In every dose of vaccine, 300 ug of mutant IDH1 20-mer peptide was given alongside topical imiquimod. The material was PBMCs, obtained from a glioma patient whose treatment included an IDH1 peptide vaccine. The source is a woman aged 50 to 65 with glioma.

Only a few counts were recorded for this clone. The chain is built from TRBV15 and TRBJ2-5, with 8 bases that match TRBD1. V was clipped by 5 bases and J by 4 bases; unmatched bases: 3. Germline V gene sequence: CDR1 LNHNV, CDR2 YYDKDF (reference sequence). This CDR3 is 13 amino acids long. The CDR3 is CATSSGTGETQYF. CDR3 DNA: TGTGCCACCAGCTCGGGGACAGGAGAGACCCAGTACTTC.

This chain uses TRBV9 with TRBJ1-3; D may be TRBD1 (6 bases). The germline gives CDR1 SGDLS, CDR2 YYNGEE. The CDR3 length is 18 residues. V lost 3 bases and J 0 bases, leaving 19 bases between the germline ends. The DNA of the CDR3 is TGTGCCAGCAGCGAGAGACCTAGACAGGACTTCTCTGGAAACACCATATATTTT. Protein: CASSERPRQDFSGNTIYF.

The chain joins TRBV5-1 to TRBJ1-2, with 9 bases identical to TRBD1. Germline CDR1 and CDR2: SGHRS and YFSETQ. The CDR3 has 16 amino acids. Losses at the gene ends were 8 bases for V and 2 bases for J; bases not matched to a gene: 13. The CDR3 is CASLPGQGAANYGYTF. CDR3 DNA: TGCGCCAGTCTACCGGGACAGGGCGCAGCCAACTATGGCTACACCTTC.

The chain recombines TRBV5-6 with TRBJ2-7; D is possibly TRBD2 (6 bases). Trimming took 4 bases from V and 4 from J, leaving 21 bases between them. Germline V lookup: CDR1 SGHDT, CDR2 YYEEEE. The CDR3 is 16 amino acids. Here the CDR3 reads CASSVASTWGVYEQYF. As DNA, the CDR3 is TGTGCCAGCAGCGTGGCTAGCACCTGGGGGGTATACGAGCAGTACTTC. The full variable domain, its missing parts supplied by reference TRBV5-6 and TRBJ2-7, is DAGVTQSPTHLIKTRGQQVTLRCSPKSGHDTVSWYQQALGQGPQFIFQYYEEEERQRGNFPDRFSGHQFPNYSSELNVNALLLGDSALYLCASSVASTWGVYEQYFGPGTRLTVT.

This clone was counted once. V gene TRBV10-1 combines with J gene TRBJ1-1; perhaps TRBD1 as D (5 bases). The CDR3 sequence is 12 residues long. The germline V gene encodes CDR1 WNHNN and CDR2 SYGVQD (reference sequence). Trimming took 0 bases from V and 11 from J, leaving 10 bases between them. CDR3 coding DNA: TGCGCCAGCAGTGAGTCGGGGGGTTTGGCTTTCTTT. Amino acids: CASSESGGLAFF.

This chain connects TRBV2 to TRBJ1-1; perhaps TRBD1 as D (6 bases). Per germline, CDR1 SNHLY and CDR2 FYNNEI. CDR3 size: 15 residues. V was clipped by 2 bases and J by 11 bases, with 21 bases between them. In DNA form, the CDR3 reads TGTGCCAGCAGTGAAAAGGGGACAACGGCAATAGAGGCTTTCTTT. Translating gives CASSEKGTTAIEAFF.

The chain links TRBV10-3 to TRBJ2-1; D is perhaps TRBD2 (7 bases). The CDR3 is 15 residues long. CDR1 and CDR2 from the germline V gene are ENHRY and SYGVKD. Trimming removed 2 bases from V and 4 bases from J, with 12 bases in between. The CDR3 DNA follows: TGTGCCATCAGTGAGAGGGGGGGAGAATACAATGAGCAGTTCTTC. As protein: CAISERGGEYNEQFF.

This clone was counted only a few times. This rearrangement joins TRBV5-4 to TRBJ1-1; D is perhaps TRBD1 (5 bases). CDR1 and CDR2 from the germline V gene are SGHNT and YYREEE (reference sequence). There are 13 residues in the CDR3. V lost 3 bases, J lost 2 bases, and 8 bases lay in between. The CDR3 region is CASSSQGNTEAFF. For the CDR3, the DNA is TGTGCCAGCAGCTCGCAGGGTAACACTGAAGCTTTCTTT.

V is TRBV19 and J is TRBJ1-1; D remains ambiguous. V was shortened by 2 bases and J by 4 bases, with 5 bases between the two germline ends. Germline V gene lookup returns CDR1 LNHDA and CDR2 SQIVND (reference sequence). The CDR3 is 12 residues long. CDR3 region: CASSISSTEAFF. The CDR3 DNA reads as TGTGCCAGTAGTATAAGCAGCACTGAAGCTTTCTTT. Full variable domain (remainder filled in from reference TRBV19 and TRBJ1-1): DGGITQSPKYLFRKEGQNVTLSCEQNLNHDAMYWYRQDPGQGLRLIYYSQIVNDFQKGDIAEGYSVSREKKESFPLTVTSAQKNPTAFYLCASSISSTEAFFGQGTRLTVV.

The chain is built from TRBV9 and TRBJ1-6; D might be TRBD1 (6 bases). Between the trimmed V and J ends, which lost 0 bases and 9 bases, there was a span of 16 bases. Germline CDR1 SGDLS, CDR2 YYNGEE. The CDR3 is 16 residues long. The CDR3 sequence: CASSVDAGGGGSPLHF. CDR3 nucleotides: TGTGCCAGCAGCGTAGACGCGGGAGGGGGTGGTTCACCCCTCCACTTT. Looking up the rest from reference TRBV9 and TRBJ1-6 gives the full variable domain: DSGVTQTPKHLITATGQRVTLRCSPRSGDLSVYWYQQSLDQGLQFLIQYYNGEERAKGNILERFSAQQFPDLHSELNLSSLELGDSALYFCASSVDAGGGGSPLHFGNGTRLTVT.

This sequence joins TRBV28 and TRBJ2-5; tentatively, D is TRBD1 (5 bases). Trimming shortened V by 3 bases and J by 4 bases, and 9 bases separated the two germline ends. Germline V gene sequence: CDR1 MDHEN, CDR2 SYDVKM. The CDR3 covers 13 residues. The CDR3 DNA sequence: TGTGCCAGCAGTTTTAGGGGTGGAGAGACCCAGTACTTC. Residues: CASSFRGGETQYF.

This chain links TRBV11-3 with TRBJ2-1; weak D call: TRBD2 (6 bases). The CDR3 runs 15 residues. CDR1 is SGHNT and CDR2 is YENEEA in the germline V gene. V lost 5 bases and J lost 1, with 12 bases in between. CDR3 bases: TGTGCCAGCAGCAACCGACTAGTTTCCTACAATGAGCAGTTCTTC. It codes for CASSNRLVSYNEQFF. The full variable domain, its missing parts supplied by reference TRBV11-3 and TRBJ2-1, is EAGVVQSPRYKIIEKKQPVAFWCNPISGHNTLYWYLQNLGQGPELLIRYENEEAVDDSQLPKDRFSAERLKGVDSTLKIQPAELGDSAVYLCASSNRLVSYNEQFFGPGTRLTVL.

This chain connects TRBV7-6 to TRBJ1-2; 8 nucleotides match TRBD1. Trimming removed 9 bases from V and 3 bases from J; junction bases left unmatched: 6. The CDR3 extends over 13 amino acids. From germline, CDR1 is SGHVS and CDR2 FNYEAQ. CDR3 sequence reads: CASSPGGYYGYTF. In DNA form, the CDR3 reads TGTGCCAGTTCGCCAGGGGGCTACTATGGCTACACCTTC.

Only a few counts were recorded for this clone. The gene calls are TRBV15 and TRBJ2-7; D may match TRBD1 or TRBD2 (5 bases each). Between the trimmed V and J ends, which lost 0 bases and 0 bases, there was a span of 9 bases. The CDR3 consists of 15 residues. In germline, CDR1 is LNHNV, CDR2 YYDKDF (reference sequence). CDR3 nucleotide sequence: TGTGCCACCAGCAGAGACTGGGGGAGCTCCTACGAGCAGTACTTC. Protein product: CATSRDWGSSYEQYF. Drawing the rest from reference TRBV15 and TRBJ2-7, the complete variable domain is DAMVIQNPRYQVTQFGKPVTLSCSQTLNHNVMYWYQQKSSQAPKLLFHYYDKDFNNEADTPDNFQSRRPNTSFCFLDIRSPGLGDTAMYLCATSRDWGSSYEQYFGPGTRLTVT.

This rearrangement joins TRBV29-1 to TRBJ1-1, with D maybe TRBD1 (6 bases). Trimming left V 2 bases short and J 4 bases short, with 8 bases between. Germline CDR1 SQVTM, CDR2 ANQGSEA. CDR3 size: 12 residues. The CDR3 spells CSVERGGTEAFF. The CDR3 DNA sequence: TGCAGCGTTGAAAGGGGGGGCACTGAAGCTTTCTTT.